The 27 T cell receptor beta chains below all came from one sample that was sequenced in a study of blood T cell repertoires in COVID-19. Profiled with immunoSEQ multiplex PCR; TCRdb holds only in-frame clones, not every one. The sample has 470,000 or so clones, 80% to 90% seen once. What was sequenced was peripheral blood. Source of these receptors: a human donor in a cohort sampled during active COVID-19.

The V call is TRBV5-5, the J call TRBJ1-5, with 8 positions matching TRBD1. The CDR3 covers 15 residues. Germline loops: CDR1 SGHKS, CDR2 YYEKEE (reference sequence). The V segment lost 3 bases and the J segment 4 bases; nucleotides outside the gene matches: 6. The CDR3 DNA follows: TGTGCCAGCAGCTACGGACAGGGCCCAAATCAGCCCCAGCATTTT. This gives the protein CASSYGQGPNQPQHF.

For this clone: At one boundary the junction diverges from the germline segment, which might be a read error. The chain employs TRBV11-3 and TRBJ2-7, with TRBD2 identical over 9 bases. The length of the CDR3 is 14 residues. The germline V gene has CDR1 SGHNT and CDR2 YENEEA. The CDR3 region is CASSPSGAPYDQYF. The CDR3 DNA reads TGTGCCAGCAGCCCTAGCGGGGCCCCCTACGATCAGTACTTC.

This clone was seen more than once but under ten times. The CDR3: CASSFSAGLRPDEQYF. The CDR3 region has the DNA TGTGCCAGCAGCTTTTCAGCGGGTCTTCGGCCAGACGAGCAGTACTTC. The genes are TRBV7-8 and TRBJ2-7, with D possibly matching TRBD2 (6 bases). The germline V gene encodes CDR1 SGHVS and CDR2 FQNEAQ. The V end lost 3 bases, the J end lost 5 bases, and 20 bases lay between the germline ends. The length of the CDR3 is 16 residues.

This clone appeared a single time. V gene TRBV5-4 combines with J gene TRBJ1-4, with 10 nucleotides matching TRBD1. The V segment lost 4 bases and the J segment 6 bases; nucleotides outside the gene matches: 3. This CDR3 is built from 14 residues. Germline V lookup: CDR1 SGHNT, CDR2 YYREEE (reference sequence). The CDR3 DNA is TGTGCCAGCAGCCCGACAGGGGGCGATGAAAAACTGTTTTTT. Protein: CASSPTGGDEKLFF. Combining the CDR3 with reference TRBV5-4 and TRBJ1-4 gives the whole variable domain ETGVTQSPTHLIKTRGQQVTLRCSSQSGHNTVSWYQQALGQGPQFIFQYYREEENGRGNFPPRFSGLQFPNYSSELNVNALELDDSALYLCASSPTGGDEKLFFGSGTQLSVL.

This clone was picked up one time. CDR3 sequence reads: CATTYGTGGYNEQFF. Here the CDR3 DNA reads TGTGCCACCACGTACGGGACAGGGGGATACAATGAGCAGTTCTTC. The V and J genes are TRBV27 and TRBJ2-1; 11 bases are shared with TRBD1. CDR3 length: 15 residues. The V segment lost 10 bases and the J segment 4 bases; nucleotides outside the gene matches: 9. CDR1 and CDR2 (germline): MNHEY, SMNVEV (reference sequence).

In this sample, this clone turned up once. The rearrangement joins TRBV28 to TRBJ2-7; a possible D gene is TRBD2 (6 bases). Germline CDR1 reads MDHEN; CDR2 reads SYDVKM. The CDR3 is 14 amino acids. The germline V and J ends were trimmed by 8 bases and 5 bases, with 19 bases remaining between them. CDR3 nucleotide sequence: TGTGCCAGCGGAGCCCGGGACTCCCCGAACGAGCAGTACTTC. Amino acid sequence: CASGARDSPNEQYF.

This chain links TRBV3-1 (or the pseudogene TRBV3-2) with TRBJ2-1; 7 nucleotides align to TRBD1. The CDR3 has 16 amino acids. Germline CDR1 and CDR2: LGHDT and YNNKEL (reference sequence). The J segment lost 6 bases and the V segment lost 4 bases, leaving 12 bases of the junction unmatched. The CDR3 region is CASSPPDRVWANEQFF. For the CDR3, the DNA is TGTGCCAGCAGCCCGCCCGACAGGGTTTGGGCCAATGAGCAGTTCTTC.

The gene calls are TRBV30 and TRBJ1-6, with TRBD1 matching 7 bases. This CDR3 is 17 amino acids long. Germline-derived CDR1 and CDR2 are GTSNPN and SVGIG (reference sequence). J gave up 10 bases and V 2 bases, and 17 bases lay outside the gene matches. This CDR3 reads CAWSSAGGMGVGSPLHF. CDR3 bases: TGTGCCTGGAGTTCGGCAGGGGGGATGGGGGTCGGGTCACCCCTCCACTTT.

The genes are TRBV19 and TRBJ2-7, with TRBD2 identical over 7 bases. The CDR3 covers 14 residues. V lost 9 bases and J lost 12; bases outside the gene matches: 20. Germline CDR1 is LNHDA and CDR2 is SQIVND (reference sequence). The CDR3 DNA follows: TGTGCCAGGGAGATTAAAGGGAGGGAATCGTGTCCGTACTTC. Translated, it gives CAREIKGRESCPYF. Variable domain in full (rest from reference TRBV19 and TRBJ2-7): DGGITQSPKYLFRKEGQNVTLSCEQNLNHDAMYWYRQDPGQGLRLIYYSQIVNDFQKGDIAEGYSVSREKKESFPLTVTSAQKNPTAFYLCAREIKGRESCPYFGPGTRLTVT.

The CDR3 loop is CASSLDASGLYEQYF. CDR3 DNA: TGTGCCAGCAGCTTAGATGCTAGCGGCCTCTACGAGCAGTACTTC. V usage is TRBV11-3 and J usage is TRBJ2-7, with TRBD2 identical over 7 bases. V gave up 0 bases and J gave up 3 bases; unmatched junction bases: 5. Germline CDR1 reads SGHNT; CDR2 reads YENEEA. The CDR3 totals 15 residues.

The chain carries TRBV9 and TRBJ1-1; D possibly corresponds to TRBD1 (5 bases). Between the trimmed V and J ends, which lost 2 bases and 1 base, there was a span of 9 bases. The CDR3 has 14 residues. Germline V CDR1 and CDR2: SGDLS, YYNGEE. CDR3 region: CASSVPTGNTEAFF. For the CDR3, the DNA is TGTGCCAGCAGCGTCCCAACAGGGAACACTGAAGCTTTCTTT.

For this clone: The junction differs from germline at one of its ends, possibly a read error. The rearrangement joins TRBV7-7 to TRBJ2-5; the D is unclear. Germline CDR1 is SSHAT and CDR2 is FNYEAQ (reference sequence). The CDR3 is made up of 14 amino acids. CDR3 amino acids: CASSLGTGRETQYF. For the CDR3, the DNA is TGTGCTAGCAGCTTAGGTACGGGTCGGGAGACCCAGTACTTC.

V usage is TRBV7-9 and J usage is TRBJ1-2, with D unclear. The CDR3 totals 14 residues. Per germline, CDR1 SEHNR and CDR2 FQNEAQ (reference sequence). Trimming removed 3 bases at V and 3 bases at J, with 11 bases between. Here the CDR3 DNA reads TGTGCCAGCAGCTTTGTAGGGAGTGACTATGGCTACACCTTC. Residues: CASSFVGSDYGYTF.

The gene calls are TRBV28 and TRBJ2-2, with D perhaps matching TRBD1 (5 bases). This CDR3 is built from 14 residues. Germline V lookup: CDR1 MDHEN, CDR2 SYDVKM. V shed 6 bases and J shed 4 bases, with 12 bases lying between them. CDR3 coding DNA: TGTGCCAGCAGCCCTTTAGGGGTCACCGGGGAGCTGTTTTTT. This gives the protein CASSPLGVTGELFF.

This chain uses TRBV27 with TRBJ2-7; possibly TRBD2 for D (6 bases). CDR3 length: 13 amino acids. The V gene lost 3 bases and the J gene lost 7 bases, with 13 bases spanning the gap. Per the germline V gene, CDR1 is MNHEY and CDR2 is SMNVEV (reference sequence). In DNA, the CDR3 is TGTGCCAGCAGTTTCCGGGGGAGTAGTGAGCAGTACTTC. Residues: CASSFRGSSEQYF.

The V call is TRBV19, the J call TRBJ2-2; tentatively, D is TRBD2 (6 bases). The CDR3 spans 13 residues. V lost 11 bases, J lost 1 base, and 11 bases lay in between. Germline CDR1 LNHDA, CDR2 SQIVND (reference sequence). The CDR3 region has the DNA TGTGCCGGCGGGACTCGGAACACCGGGGAGCTGTTTTTT. Translated: CAGGTRNTGELFF. The complete variable domain, with remaining parts taken from reference TRBV19 and TRBJ2-2, reads DGGITQSPKYLFRKEGQNVTLSCEQNLNHDAMYWYRQDPGQGLRLIYYSQIVNDFQKGDIAEGYSVSREKKESFPLTVTSAQKNPTAFYLCAGGTRNTGELFFGEGSRLTVL.

The genes are TRBV6-2 or TRBV6-3 and TRBJ2-7; 9 bases match TRBD2. This CDR3 has 15 residues. Germline V gives CDR1 MNHEY, CDR2 SVGEGT. The J segment lost 5 bases and the V segment lost 4 bases, leaving 9 bases of the junction unmatched. CDR3: CASSLGREGIDEQYF. In DNA, the CDR3 is TGTGCCAGCAGTTTGGGGCGGGAGGGTATCGACGAGCAGTACTTC.

The CDR3 loop reads CAWSVAGRSNQPQHF. CDR3 bases: TGTGCCTGGAGTGTGGCGGGGAGGAGCAATCAGCCCCAGCATTTT. This chain joins TRBV30 and TRBJ1-5; D not resolved. The CDR3 has 15 residues. The ends were cut back, 0 bases at V and 1 base at J, with 10 bases in the middle. Germline V gene sequence: CDR1 GTSNPN, CDR2 SVGIG (reference sequence).

The gene calls are TRBV19 and TRBJ1-3; D is perhaps TRBD1 (5 bases). Trimming cost V 10 bases and J 4 bases, with 17 bases left between them. This CDR3 spans 14 amino acids. CDR1 and CDR2 from the germline V gene are LNHDA and SQIVND (reference sequence). CDR3 region: CATLGPGSGNTIYF. CDR3 DNA: TGTGCCACCCTGGGGCCCGGGAGCGGAAACACCATATATTTT.

This clone occurred a few times. This chain links TRBV5-8 with TRBJ1-1; 7 bases are shared with TRBD1. Looked up from germline, CDR1 is SGHTS and CDR2 is YDEGEE. The CDR3 sequence is 14 residues long. The V and J ends lost 3 bases and 1 base, in that order; junction bases with no gene match: 3. The CDR3 nucleotides are TGTGCCAGCAGCTCCGGGACAGCGAACACTGAAGCTTTCTTT. It specifies CASSSGTANTEAFF.

The chain uses TRBV5-1 and TRBJ2-7; TRBD2 matches 8 bases. This CDR3 is 15 amino acids long. Germline trimming cut 0 bases from V and 5 bases from J; bases unmatched to any gene: 7. Looked up from germline, CDR1 is SGHRS and CDR2 is YFSETQ. The CDR3 is CASSLGTSGRDEQYF. CDR3 nucleotide sequence: TGCGCCAGCAGCTTGGGTACTAGCGGAAGGGACGAGCAGTACTTC.

This chain links TRBV6-4 with TRBJ2-1; 9 bases match TRBD2. Germline CDR1 MRHNA, CDR2 SNTAGT. There are 15 residues in the CDR3. The ends lost 4 bases at V and 3 bases at J; junction bases unmatched: 4. The CDR3 spells CASSATTSGYNEQFF. The CDR3 DNA reads TGTGCCAGCAGTGCCACGACTAGCGGCTACAATGAGCAGTTCTTC.

The chain recombines TRBV3-1 (or the pseudogene TRBV3-2) with TRBJ2-2, with 11 nucleotides matching TRBD1. The CDR3 loop spans 18 amino acids. The J segment lost 1 base and the V segment lost 2 bases, leaving 6 bases of the junction unmatched. The V gene's germline CDR1 is LGHDT and CDR2 YNNKEL (reference sequence). This CDR3 is CASSQLWTGGENTGELFF. CDR3 bases: TGTGCCAGCAGCCAACTTTGGACAGGGGGCGAGAACACCGGGGAGCTGTTTTTT.

The chain is built from TRBV7-2 and TRBJ2-2; 11 nucleotides agree with TRBD2. Trimming at V came to 5 bases and at J to 4 bases, leaving 3 bases not matched to a gene. This CDR3 contains 15 residues. CDR1 and CDR2 (germline): SGHTA, FQGNSA. The CDR3 sequence is CASSISGRGTGELFF. The CDR3 bases are TGTGCCAGCAGCATTAGCGGGAGGGGCACCGGGGAGCTGTTTTTT.

The chain is built from TRBV7-8 and TRBJ1-6; 9 positions match TRBD1. The CDR3 spans 18 residues. CDR1 is SGHVS and CDR2 is FQNEAQ in the germline V gene. V lost 1 base, J lost 6 bases, and 10 bases stayed unmatched. The CDR3 spells CASSLVYLGQGINSPLHF. CDR3 sequence (DNA): TGTGCCAGCAGCTTAGTATATCTCGGACAGGGGATTAATTCACCCCTCCACTTT.

V and J are TRBV6-5 and TRBJ2-7, with 11 positions matching TRBD2. CDR1 is MNHEY and CDR2 is SVGAGI in the germline V gene. The CDR3 extends over 15 amino acids. Losses at the gene ends were 6 bases for V and 3 bases for J; bases not matched to a gene: 7. The CDR3 sequence is CASRRTSGYYYEQYF. In nucleotides, the CDR3 is TGTGCCAGCAGACGGACTAGCGGGTATTACTACGAGCAGTACTTC.

The chain carries TRBV6-5 and TRBJ1-2; weak D call: TRBD1 (6 bases). Germline V gives CDR1 MNHEY, CDR2 SVGAGI. The CDR3 sequence is 14 residues long. V was clipped by 8 bases and J by 5 bases, with 18 bases between them. The CDR3 here is CASVGHLLLYGYTF. The CDR3 nucleotides are TGTGCCAGCGTGGGACACCTACTATTATATGGCTACACCTTC.